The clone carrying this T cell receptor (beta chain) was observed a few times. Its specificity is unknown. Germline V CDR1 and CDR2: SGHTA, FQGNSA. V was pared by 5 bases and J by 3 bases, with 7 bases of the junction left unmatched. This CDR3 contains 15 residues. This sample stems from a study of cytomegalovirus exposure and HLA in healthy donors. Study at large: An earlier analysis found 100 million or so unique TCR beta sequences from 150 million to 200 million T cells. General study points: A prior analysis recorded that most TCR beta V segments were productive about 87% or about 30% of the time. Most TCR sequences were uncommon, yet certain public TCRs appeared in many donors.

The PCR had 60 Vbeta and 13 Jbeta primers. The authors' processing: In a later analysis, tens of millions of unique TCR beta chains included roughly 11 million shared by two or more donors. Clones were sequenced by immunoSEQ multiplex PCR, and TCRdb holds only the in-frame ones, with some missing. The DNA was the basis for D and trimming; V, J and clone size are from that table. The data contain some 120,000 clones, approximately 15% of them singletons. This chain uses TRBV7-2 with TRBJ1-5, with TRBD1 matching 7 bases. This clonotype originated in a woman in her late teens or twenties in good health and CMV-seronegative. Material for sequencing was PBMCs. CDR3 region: CASSRRQGTNQPQHF. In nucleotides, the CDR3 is TGTGCCAGCAGCAGAAGACAGGGAACCAATCAGCCCCAGCATTTT.